This entry is about one TCR beta chain. Its antigen is still unknown. One base away there is no much larger clone; base qualities are not given. Receptor amplification or capture employed the immunoSEQ multiplex PCR assay. The table comes from immuneACCESS by way of TCRdb, which keeps in-frame sequences with V and J called. Part of the clones is missing from these tables; in studies checked, under half for an unresolved V gene and the rest for unknown reasons. The sample contains approximately 5,000 clones, 9.5% to 10% of them found a single time. 2.2% of the sample is held by the ten biggest clonotypes. CDR1 and CDR2, per the germline V gene, are SNHLY and FYNNEI. V and J are truncated by 2 bases and 4 bases respectively, leaving an intervening sequence of 17 bases. From the cysteine through the phenylalanine, the CDR3 covers 16 amino acids. Only CDR3 DNA remains: 48 bases, in frame from the first base.

The sample originates from a study of tumour-infiltrating T cells in Burkitt lymphoma (dated by TCRdb to 2020 to 2021). For context, the study as a whole: TCR repertoire data were compared against clinical outcome, and productive clonality predicted overall survival and progression-free survival independently of established prognostic factors such as age at diagnosis.

This sequence uses TRBV2 and TRBJ1-2; possibly the D gene is TRBD1, per 6 matching bases. Sequencing was carried out using tumor tissue. This receptor was identified in a human donor with diffuse large B-cell lymphoma. The CDR3 region: CASSENSRTVSYGYTF. The DNA is as follows: TGTGCCAGCAGTGAAAACTCTCGGACAGTTAGCTATGGCTACACCTTC.